The clone carrying this TCR beta chain was picked up a small number of times. No antigen is known for it. PCR involved 60 Vbeta and 13 Jbeta primers. The protocol was immunoSEQ multiplex PCR, while the TCRdb copy is restricted to in-frame clones and leaves out a portion. Here the sample spans 100,000 or so clones, approximately 80% being singletons. The data are from a study of cytomegalovirus exposure and HLA in healthy donors. Study observations and caveats: There were some public TCRs occurring in many donors, but most TCR sequences were rare.

The CDR3 totals 14 residues. Trimming left V 5 bases short and J 7 bases short, with 17 bases between. From germline, CDR1 is MDHEN and CDR2 SYDVKM. This clonotype originated in a man between 40 and 49 years old in good health and CMV-seropositive. The specimen sequenced was PBMCs. J is TRBJ1-1 and V is TRBV28; no clear D. CDR3 residues: CASSEDGWADEAFF. The CDR3 DNA is TGTGCCAGCAGTGAAGATGGGTGGGCTGATGAAGCTTTCTTT.